This TCR beta chain was sequenced for a study of identical twins. CDR3 length: 12 amino acids. Trimming left V 8 bases short and J 2 bases short, with 9 bases between. As to this clonotype: Antigen: not known.

TCRdb re-called the 5' RACE reads through MiXCR, storing one row per CDR3 protein. The sample lists more than 1.5 million distinct CDR3 sequences; roughly a third were seen once. Study results and caveats: Zero-insertion analyses might be partly confounded by invariant T cells like MAIT and iNKT.

The V call is TRBV12-3 or TRBV12-4, the J call TRBJ1-2; D is uncertain. Sequenced input: cord blood. This TCR came from a newborn girl in good health. The CDR3 DNA reads as TGTGCCAGCTCGGTATTAAACTATGGCTACACCTTC. This encodes CASSVLNYGYTF.